The 18 T cell receptor beta chains below come from one sample, sequenced in a study of OX40 agonist ivuxolimab in advanced cancers. The table came from immunoSEQ multiplex PCR; TCRdb's copy has only in-frame clones and leaves some out. This table holds under 100,000 clones, 90% found once. The sample in question was CD4+ or CD8+ T cells sorted from blood, obtained in a trial of the OX40 agonist ivuxolimab. The receptors shown here come from an adult with an advanced solid tumor such as melanoma, head and neck, liver or kidney cancer.

The genes are TRBV28 and TRBJ1-5; a possible D gene is TRBD1 (6 bases). The CDR3 has 16 residues. Germline lookup yields CDR1 MDHEN and CDR2 SYDVKM. Trimming took off 1 base at V and 2 bases at J, with 12 bases between the two ends. The CDR3 sequence: CASSLYGGLGNQPQHF. CDR3 sequence (DNA): TGTGCCAGCAGTTTATACGGGGGGCTCGGCAATCAGCCCCAGCATTTT.

Only one count was recorded for this clone. V and J are TRBV14 and TRBJ2-3; maybe TRBD1 (6 bases). The V end was cut by 2 bases, the J end by 6 bases, with 18 bases between. The CDR3 runs to 16 residues. Germline V gene data show CDR1 as SGHDN and CDR2 as FVKESK. The CDR3 region is CASSQRGTTRADTQYF. DNA for the CDR3: TGTGCCAGCAGCCAAAGGGGGACGACCCGAGCGGATACGCAGTATTTT.

The chain carries TRBV5-8 and TRBJ2-6; the D gene is possibly TRBD1 (5 bases). V was trimmed by 3 bases and J by 2 bases, leaving 6 bases between them. Germline V gene lookup returns CDR1 SGHTS and CDR2 YDEGEE. This CDR3 spans 14 amino acids. The CDR3 region is CASSSGTGANVLTF. CDR3 nucleotides: TGTGCCAGCAGCTCAGGGACTGGGGCCAACGTCCTGACTTTC.

The chain recombines TRBV27 with TRBJ2-5; the D gene could be TRBD1 or TRBD2 (5 bases each). The closer fit of TRBJ2-7 to the DNA end suggests the J call may be wrong. Germline CDR1 reads MNHEY; CDR2 reads SMNVEV (reference sequence). This CDR3 contains 15 residues. CDR3 in DNA: TGTGCCAGCAGAATCGAGGGGCTAAGGGTTTACGAGCAGTACTTC. Residues: CASRIEGLRVYEQYF.

This chain uses TRBV19 with TRBJ2-3; D remains ambiguous. The CDR3 length is 11 residues. Trimming shortened V by 8 bases and J by 4 bases, and 7 bases separated the two germline ends. From germline, CDR1 is LNHDA and CDR2 SQIVND (reference sequence). CDR3 in amino acids: CASRSSDTQYF. CDR3 DNA: TGTGCCAGTCGTTCCTCAGATACGCAGTATTTT.

J is TRBJ2-7 and V is TRBV11-3, with D unresolved. This CDR3 has 13 amino acids. CDR1 is SGHNT, CDR2 YENEEA, per germline. V gave up 2 bases and J gave up 1 base, with 6 bases separating them. CDR3 sequence (DNA): TGTGCCAGCAGCTTATCCGGGTCCTACGAGCAGTACTTC. As protein: CASSLSGSYEQYF.

This chain links TRBV6-1 with TRBJ2-3; D may be TRBD2 (6 bases). Germline V gene lookup returns CDR1 MNHNS and CDR2 SASEGT. This CDR3 is built from 14 residues. V was cut by 10 bases and J by 5 bases, with 19 bases left in between. CDR3 in DNA: TGTGCCACCGCGGGGAGAGTCCGCCGAGATACGCAGTATTTT. Translated, it gives CATAGRVRRDTQYF.

The V and J genes are TRBV6-5 and TRBJ1-1; no clear D gene. V dropped 6 bases and J dropped 3 bases, with 14 bases sitting between them. The CDR3 runs to 14 residues. Germline CDR1 MNHEY, CDR2 SVGAGI. Here the CDR3 reads CASRRMLLDTEAFF. The CDR3 DNA sequence: TGTGCCAGCAGAAGAATGCTCCTGGACACTGAAGCTTTCTTT.

The chain joins TRBV11-3 to TRBJ2-2, with D hard to call. Per germline, CDR1 SGHNT and CDR2 YENEEA. Trimming cost V 5 bases and J 6 bases, with 7 bases left between them. The CDR3 loop spans 12 amino acids. DNA for the CDR3: TGTGCCAGCAGCCATTTCGCCGGGGAGCTGTTTTTT. It encodes CASSHFAGELFF.

This chain uses TRBV19 with TRBJ2-7; tentative D call: TRBD1 (7 bases). Germline V gene lookup returns CDR1 LNHDA and CDR2 SQIVND (reference sequence). CDR3 length equals 15 residues. V shed 5 bases and J shed 0 bases, with 14 bases lying between them. The CDR3 nucleotides read TGTGCCAGTAGTGCCCACAGGGGACTCTCCTACGAGCAGTACTTC. This codes for CASSAHRGLSYEQYF.

The count of this clone is one. The rearrangement links TRBV5-6 to TRBJ2-7, with unresolved D. Trimming cost V 4 bases and J 0 bases, with 11 bases left between them. The germline V gene encodes CDR1 SGHDT and CDR2 YYEEEE. The CDR3 length is 14 residues. As DNA, the CDR3 is TGTGCCAGCAGCCGTCTTGGGAACTCCTACGAGCAGTACTTC. Amino acid sequence: CASSRLGNSYEQYF.

This clone was seen a single time. The chain has TRBV5-1 and TRBJ2-7; D not certain. The germline V gene encodes CDR1 SGHRS and CDR2 YFSETQ. This CDR3 comprises 13 residues. The V end lost 0 bases, the J end lost 3 bases, and 7 bases lay between the germline ends. The CDR3: CASSLAGVYEQYF. The DNA of the CDR3 is TGCGCCAGCAGCTTGGCCGGAGTCTACGAGCAGTACTTC. The full variable domain, completed using reference TRBV5-1 and TRBJ2-7, is KAGVTQTPRYLIKTRGQQVTLSCSPISGHRSVSWYQQTPGQGLQFLFEYFSETQRNKGNFPGRFSGRQFSNSRSEMNVSTLELGDSALYLCASSLAGVYEQYFGPGTRLTVT.

The chain carries TRBV28 and TRBJ2-3, with 14 bases matching TRBD2. The junction had 4 bases not matched to a gene; V was cut back by 4 bases and J by 4 bases. Germline CDR1 and CDR2: MDHEN and SYDVKM. The CDR3 length is 16 residues. In nucleotides, the CDR3 is TGTGCCAGCAGTTCCGGGACTAGCGGGAGTTCAGATACGCAGTATTTT. This translates into CASSSGTSGSSDTQYF.

The rearrangement uses TRBV27 and TRBJ2-1, with D hard to call. The ends were cut back, 5 bases at V and 7 bases at J, with 9 bases in the middle. CDR1 and CDR2 from the germline V gene are MNHEY and SMNVEV (reference sequence). The CDR3 runs 12 residues. CDR3 nucleotides: TGTGCCAGCAGTAGCGACACTAATGAGCAGTTCTTC. Translated: CASSSDTNEQFF.

The chain is built from TRBV5-1 and TRBJ2-2; 9 bases fit TRBD1. Germline V lookup: CDR1 SGHRS, CDR2 YFSETQ. There are 15 residues in the CDR3. Unmatched junction bases numbered 2, after V lost 0 bases and J lost 5 bases. The CDR3 region has the DNA TGCGCCAGCAGCTTGGCGGGACAGGGTACCGGGGAGCTGTTTTTT. Amino acids: CASSLAGQGTGELFF.

The chain employs TRBV5-1 and TRBJ2-3; 8 bases map to TRBD1. Germline CDR1 reads SGHRS; CDR2 reads YFSETQ. CDR3 size: 17 residues. The J segment lost 2 bases and the V segment lost 0 bases, leaving 8 bases of the junction unmatched. The CDR3 region has the DNA TGCGCCAGCAGCTTGGCCGGCGGGGACAGGTACACAGATACGCAGTATTTT. Its protein product is CASSLAGGDRYTDTQYF.

V is TRBV5-3 and J is TRBJ1-4; the D gene is possibly TRBD1 (5 bases). TRBV5-3 is annotated as an ORF whose role is uncertain. This CDR3 region has 13 residues. The V and J ends lost 8 bases and 7 bases respectively, with 15 bases between them. The CDR3 loop is CASRPQGSEKLFF. The DNA for the CDR3 is TGTGCCAGCAGACCGCAGGGAAGTGAAAAACTGTTTTTT.

The chain links TRBV19 to TRBJ2-3, with 12 bases fitting TRBD2. Unmatched junction bases numbered 6, after V lost 8 bases and J lost 0 bases. CDR1 LNHDA and CDR2 SQIVND come from the germline V gene (reference sequence). The CDR3 has 16 amino acids. CDR3 nucleotide sequence: TGTGCCAGTCGACAGACTAGCGGGGGAAGCACAGATACGCAGTATTTT. Protein product: CASRQTSGGSTDTQYF.